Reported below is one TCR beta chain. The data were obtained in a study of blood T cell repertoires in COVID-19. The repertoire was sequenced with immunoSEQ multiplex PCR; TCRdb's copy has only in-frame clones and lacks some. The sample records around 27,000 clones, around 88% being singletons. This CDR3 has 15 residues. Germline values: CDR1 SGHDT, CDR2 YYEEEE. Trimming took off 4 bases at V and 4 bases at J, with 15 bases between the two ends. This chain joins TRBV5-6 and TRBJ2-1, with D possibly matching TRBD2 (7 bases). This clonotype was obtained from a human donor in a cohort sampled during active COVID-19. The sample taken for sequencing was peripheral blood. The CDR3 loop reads CASSPPGGRYNEQFF. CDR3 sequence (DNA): TGTGCCAGCAGCCCGCCGGGGGGCCGGTACAATGAGCAGTTCTTC.